The rows below give T cell receptor beta chains drawn from one sample of a study of resident and recirculating memory T cells in vitiligo. Some clones are missing from TCRdb's copy, which holds only in-frame ones; the method was immunoSEQ multiplex PCR. The table lists more than 35,000 clones, 80% to 95% of them singletons, with roughly 4.7% in the top ten. Sequencing input: blood. These receptors all stem from a male donor with vitiligo. The CDR3 runs from the conserved cysteine through the conserved F or W. Fields, in order: V gene, J gene, CDR3 protein.

TRBV2	TRBJ2-3	CASRDGQGARDTQYF
TRBV10-3	TRBJ1-1	CAIKGTGGVTNTEAFF
TRBV7-3	TRBJ1-6	CASSLLAGNSPLHF
TRBV6-1	TRBJ1-1	CASSELQGVAEAFF
TRBV30	TRBJ1-2	CAWSVTGVKNNGYTF
TRBV7-2	TRBJ2-7	CASSRDAYEQYF
TRBV2	TRBJ2-5	CASSEARDYQETQYF
TRBV11-3	TRBJ1-1	CASSFDSNTEAFF
TRBV7-9	TRBJ1-4	CASSLVNRVREKLFF
TRBV5-8	TRBJ2-3	CASRRQGYTQYF
TRBV20-1	TRBJ2-3	CSAILTDTQYF
TRBV5-1	TRBJ2-5	CASSLNTGVREAQYF
TRBV4-3	TRBJ1-2	CASSKQGNPGYGYTF
TRBV7-8	TRBJ2-3	CASSVTGIDTQYF
TRBV27	TRBJ2-5	CASSLKGVGETQYF
TRBV4-3	TRBJ1-1	CASSQVINWNTEAFF
TRBV5-1	TRBJ2-5	CASSLFSSQETQYF
TRBV5-5	TRBJ2-1	CASSLSSGNSYNEQFF
TRBV18	TRBJ1-2	CASSPFGGASGYTF
TRBV19	TRBJ2-3	CASSIGGGRADTQYF
TRBV6-6	TRBJ2-3	CASSYSPGRDTQYF
TRBV5-4	TRBJ2-1	CASRPFIRDSQNEQFF
TRBV7-9	TRBJ2-2	CASSSTTGELFF
TRBV6-6	TRBJ2-3	CASTVRGYTDTQYF
TRBV7-6	TRBJ2-2	CASSLVVSATGELFF
TRBV6-1	TRBJ2-7	CASMIEGAWQYF
TRBV2	TRBJ2-5	CASIKGLAGGEETQYF
TRBV7-2	TRBJ1-2	CASSASGTGGGYTF
TRBV7-9	TRBJ2-2	CASRPTSGGFTGELFF
TRBV5-1	TRBJ2-5	CASSRTGPETQYF
TRBV4-1	TRBJ1-3	CASSQGYRVGNTIYF
TRBV4-1	TRBJ1-5	CASSQGQGSNQPQHF
TRBV9	TRBJ1-1	CASSPGGSMNTEAFF
TRBV5-1	TRBJ2-6	CASSLGAQERNVLTF
TRBV9	TRBJ2-7	CASSVEGTGYEQYF
TRBV2	TRBJ2-5	CASMAASGGRQETQYF
TRBV6-6	TRBJ2-7	CASSYSDRGLEQYF
TRBV4-2	TRBJ2-2	CASSQDTPENGELFF
TRBV7-9	TRBJ2-5	CASSSQGPESQYF
TRBV6-5	TRBJ2-3	CASSYSGFADTQYF
TRBV5-4	TRBJ1-1	CASSLRQGEVEAFF
TRBV5-1	TRBJ2-1	CASSRESSEQFF
TRBV18	TRBJ1-3	CASSTGGVPGNTIYF
TRBV5-1	TRBJ2-1	CASSLDRVDLNEQFF
TRBV7-9	TRBJ1-5	CASSPTGTGGGNQPQHF
TRBV5-1	TRBJ1-1	CASSFRGGTEAFF
TRBV5-1	TRBJ2-7	CASSETGDAYEQYF
TRBV7-2	TRBJ2-3	CASSFSPTDTQYF
TRBV28	TRBJ1-1	CASRYRALNTEAFF
TRBV9	TRBJ2-1	CASSVRAGGGEEQFF
TRBV18	TRBJ2-5	CASSRGQKETQYF
TRBV19	TRBJ2-2	CASSNEAIHTGELFF
TRBV9	TRBJ1-3	CASSATGNRNTIYF
TRBV6-1	TRBJ2-1	CASSEGLAGGLHSYNEQFF